These T cell receptor beta chains were read from a single sample in a study of T cell changes during pregnancy in multiple sclerosis. Repertoires were generated with immunoSEQ multiplex PCR, while TCRdb's copy carries only in-frame clones and drops some. Of fewer than 25,000 clones detected, 90% appear once; the ten largest clones hold 9.4%. This material consisted of CD8+ T cells from peripheral blood mononuclear cells, taken in the third trimester of pregnancy. All receptors derive from a female donor in good health, enrolled as a control in a pregnancy study. The CDR3 runs from the conserved cysteine through the conserved F or W. Each record gives: clone size, D gene, J gene, V gene, CDR3 DNA, CDR3 protein. The D gene is left open where the match is weak. The listing skips clone size in some rows; elsewhere it reads once, few, many or a size class.

size: few
D: -
J: TRBJ1-1
V: TRBV7-9
DNA: TGTGCCAGCATCCGAGGGGGGGGCACTGAAGCTTTCTTT
CDR3: CASIRGGGTEAFF

size: -
D: -
J: TRBJ2-2
V: TRBV13
DNA: TGTGCCAGCAGCCCCACGGCCCCACAGCCCGGAACCGGGGAGCTGTTTTTT
CDR3: CASSPTAPQPGTGELFF

size: few
D: -
J: TRBJ2-7
V: TRBV7-9
DNA: TGTGCCAGCAGCTTAGCGGCCCCGTACGAGCAGTACTTC
CDR3: CASSLAAPYEQYF

size: -
D: -
J: TRBJ2-1
V: TRBV28
DNA: TGTGCCACCGAAAATGGCGGAGAAAGGAGAAATGAGCAGTTCTTC
CDR3: CATENGGERRNEQFF

size: -
D: -
J: TRBJ2-7
V: TRBV27
DNA: TGTGCCAGCAGCTCAACCCAGGGGTTGGCATCCTACGAGCAGTACTTC
CDR3: CASSSTQGLASYEQYF

size: -
D: TRBD1
J: TRBJ2-7
V: TRBV5-5
DNA: TGTGCCAGCAGCTGGGGACAGGCCTCGTACGAGCAGTACTTC
CDR3: CASSWGQASYEQYF

size: -
D: TRBD1
J: TRBJ1-1
V: TRBV28
DNA: TGTGCCAGCAGGAGACTAACAGGGGGCGGCACTGAAGCTTTCTTT
CDR3: CASRRLTGGGTEAFF

size: -
D: -
J: TRBJ1-1
V: TRBV5-6
DNA: TGTGCCAGCAGCACAGAGACGGGGACTGAAGCTTTCTTT
CDR3: CASSTETGTEAFF

size: -
D: -
J: TRBJ2-7
V: TRBV27
DNA: TGTGCCAGCAGTTATACAGGGCCCTACGAGCAGTACTTC
CDR3: CASSYTGPYEQYF

size: -
D: TRBD2
J: TRBJ2-5
V: TRBV28
DNA: TGTGCCAGCAGTTCGCTGACCCGGACTAGCGAAGAGACCCAGTACTTC
CDR3: CASSSLTRTSEETQYF

size: -
D: TRBD2
J: TRBJ2-1
V: TRBV5-1
DNA: TGCGCCAGCAGCTGGCGGGGGGCGGGCAATGAGCAGTTCTTC
CDR3: CASSWRGAGNEQFF

size: -
D: -
J: TRBJ2-2
V: TRBV27
DNA: TGTGCCAGCAGTTTATCGTCCCGCGCGACCGGGGAGCTGTTTTTT
CDR3: CASSLSSRATGELFF

size: -
D: TRBD2
J: TRBJ2-1
V: TRBV7-9
DNA: TGTGCCTTCAGCGGGGCGACATACAATGAGCAGTTCTTC
CDR3: CAFSGATYNEQFF

size: -
D: -
J: TRBJ1-2
V: TRBV29-1
DNA: TGCAGCGTTGAGGGGGGGGCGGGCTATGGCTACACCTTC
CDR3: CSVEGGAGYGYTF

size: -
D: TRBD1
J: TRBJ1-1
V: TRBV6-1
DNA: TGTGCCAGCAGTGACTTGCAGGGGGGCGCTGAAGCTTTCTTT
CDR3: CASSDLQGGAEAFF

size: once
D: -
J: TRBJ2-7
V: TRBV7-9
DNA: TGTGCCAGCAGCTTAGCGCAGGGCAGGGCATACGAGCAGTACTTC
CDR3: CASSLAQGRAYEQYF

size: -
D: -
J: TRBJ2-7
V: TRBV6-5
DNA: TGTGCCAGCAGTTACAGTCCGGACATTCTCTACGAGCAGTACTTC
CDR3: CASSYSPDILYEQYF

size: -
D: -
J: TRBJ2-7
V: TRBV4-1
DNA: TGCGCCAGCAGCCAAGCGCTATTGGAGGGCTACGAGCAGTACTTC
CDR3: CASSQALLEGYEQYF

size: -
D: TRBD2
J: TRBJ2-5
V: TRBV27
DNA: TGTGCCAGCAGTCCTGGGACTAGCGGACATTTTCAAGAGACCCAGTACTTC
CDR3: CASSPGTSGHFQETQYF

size: -
D: TRBD1
J: TRBJ2-1
V: TRBV18
DNA: TGTGCCAGCTCTACCGGGACAGGGGGCTACAATGAGCAGTTCTTC
CDR3: CASSTGTGGYNEQFF

size: -
D: -
J: TRBJ2-7
V: TRBV19
DNA: TGTGCCAGTAGTATACAGCGTTACTCCTACGAGCAGTACTTC
CDR3: CASSIQRYSYEQYF

size: -
D: -
J: TRBJ1-1
V: TRBV6-1
DNA: TGTGCCAGCAGTGGGGCCGAGACGGCTGAAGCTTTCTTT
CDR3: CASSGAETAEAFF

size: -
D: -
J: TRBJ2-2
V: TRBV28
DNA: TGTGCCAGCAGTCCGCGGACAGCCGGGGAGCTGTTTTTT
CDR3: CASSPRTAGELFF

size: -
D: -
J: TRBJ1-6
V: TRBV2
DNA: TGTGCCAGTCTCCTCACAAGCTATAATTCACCCCTCCACTTT
CDR3: CASLLTSYNSPLHF

size: -
D: -
J: TRBJ2-1
V: TRBV7-3
DNA: TGTGCCAGCAGATCGGGAAGTGGTGAGCAGTTCTTC
CDR3: CASRSGSGEQFF

size: once
D: TRBD1
J: TRBJ1-1
V: TRBV5-1
DNA: TGCGCCAGCAGCACTGTGACAGGGGGGGGCGCGGACACTGAAGCTTTCTTT
CDR3: CASSTVTGGGADTEAFF

size: -
D: -
J: TRBJ1-1
V: TRBV7-9
DNA: TGTGCCAGCAGCTTTGCCGTGACGCAGGGAACCATGAACACTGAAGCTTTCTTT
CDR3: CASSFAVTQGTMNTEAFF

size: -
D: -
J: TRBJ1-1
V: TRBV30
DNA: TGTGCCTGGTTCGCAGGGCCGAACACTGAAGCTTTCTTT
CDR3: CAWFAGPNTEAFF

size: -
D: -
J: TRBJ2-3
V: TRBV27
DNA: TGTGCCAGCAGTTTATGGAGCGGCACAGATACGCAGTATTTT
CDR3: CASSLWSGTDTQYF

size: -
D: -
J: TRBJ2-7
V: TRBV28
DNA: TGTGCCAGCAGTTGGCATCTAGCCCCCTACGAGCAGTACTTC
CDR3: CASSWHLAPYEQYF